What follows are 30 T cell receptor beta chains derived from one specimen sequenced in a study of shared clonotypes between healthy human individuals. Measured with immunoSEQ multiplex PCR; TCRdb has only the in-frame clones, and not every one. The sample gives roughly 590,000 clones, around 95% of which show up once; 0.09% to 0.13% is in the top ten. It was CD45RO-negative cells, positively selected for CCR7, that made up naive CD8 cells, with terminally differentiated effector memory CD45RA+ cells excluded. Sequencing was performed on naive CD8+ T cells sorted from blood. Receptor source: a woman in her twenties or thirties in good health.

This chain connects TRBV7-9 to TRBJ2-5; TRBD2 matches 7 bases. J was trimmed by 5 bases and V by 4 bases; bases with no gene match: 16. The CDR3 length is 17 residues. Germline assignment: CDR1 SEHNR and CDR2 FQNEAQ (reference sequence). The CDR3: CASSSAGKGGLGETQYF. CDR3 bases: TGTGCCAGCAGCTCGGCCGGAAAGGGAGGGCTAGGTGAGACCCAGTACTTC. The full variable domain, rest sourced from reference TRBV7-9 and TRBJ2-5, is DTGVSQNPRHKITKRGQNVTFRCDPISEHNRLYWYRQTLGQGPEFLTYFQNEAQLEKSRLLSDRFSAERPKGSFSTLEIQRTEQGDSAMYLCASSSAGKGGLGETQYFGPGTRLLVL.

The chain employs TRBV9 and TRBJ2-1; perhaps TRBD1 as D (5 bases). This CDR3 is 14 amino acids long. Germline CDR1 reads SGDLS; CDR2 reads YYNGEE. Trimming shortened V by 0 bases and J by 9 bases, and 13 bases separated the two germline ends. The CDR3 protein is CASSVEQGQSEQFF. The DNA for the CDR3 is TGTGCCAGCAGCGTAGAGCAGGGTCAGAGTGAGCAGTTCTTC.

This clone appeared a single time. The chain joins TRBV30 to TRBJ2-7; D ambiguous. CDR1 GTSNPN and CDR2 SVGIG come from the germline V gene (reference sequence). This CDR3 is 14 amino acids long. The V and J ends lost 0 bases and 0 bases respectively, with 9 bases between them. The CDR3 bases are TGTGCCTGGAGTGTTAATCAACTCTCCTACGAGCAGTACTTC. Translation gives CAWSVNQLSYEQYF.

The chain uses TRBV19 and TRBJ1-5; D is perhaps TRBD1 (6 bases). With 3 bases removed from V and 1 base from J, the gap between germline ends came to 10 bases. CDR1 LNHDA and CDR2 SQIVND come from the germline V gene (reference sequence). This CDR3 is 15 amino acids long. The DNA of the CDR3 is TGTGCCAGTAGTATCACAGGGCTAAGCAATCAGCCCCAGCATTTT. Translating it yields CASSITGLSNQPQHF.

This clone was seen only once. The V gene is TRBV27, the J gene TRBJ2-1, with 13 bases that match TRBD2. Germline V lookup: CDR1 MNHEY, CDR2 SMNVEV (reference sequence). The CDR3 sequence is 15 residues long. J gave up 9 bases and V 2 bases, and 4 bases lay outside the gene matches. The CDR3 here is CASSLMGLAGFEQFF. In DNA form, the CDR3 reads TGTGCCAGCAGTTTAATGGGACTAGCGGGATTTGAGCAGTTCTTC.

V usage is TRBV28 and J usage is TRBJ2-1, with a tentative D call TRBD1 (6 bases). CDR1 MDHEN and CDR2 SYDVKM come from the germline V gene. The CDR3 length is 13 residues. Trimming left V 9 bases short and J 0 bases short, with 9 bases between. The CDR3 reads CASTGTSYNEQFF. The CDR3 DNA sequence: TGTGCCAGTACAGGGACCTCCTACAATGAGCAGTTCTTC.

The chain carries TRBV7-9 and TRBJ1-2; perhaps TRBD1 as D (5 bases). V was shortened by 1 base and J by 3 bases, with 12 bases between the two germline ends. The CDR3 is 15 residues long. CDR1 SEHNR and CDR2 FQNEAQ come from the germline V gene (reference sequence). CDR3 nucleotides: TGTGCCAGCAGCTTAGATTTAGAGGGGTACTATGGCTACACCTTC. It yields the protein CASSLDLEGYYGYTF.

The chain links TRBV5-4 to TRBJ2-7; 8 bases fit TRBD2. CDR3 length equals 14 residues. Germline CDR1 and CDR2: SGHNT and YYREEE (reference sequence). V dropped 2 bases and J dropped 1; count of bases not matched to a gene: 2. The CDR3 DNA reads TGTGCCAGCAGCTTTTCTAGCGGGTCCTACGAGCAGTACTTC. This sequence encodes CASSFSSGSYEQYF.

Only one count was recorded for this clone. The chain recombines TRBV27 with TRBJ2-1; 7 positions agree with TRBD2. Trimming removed 0 bases from V and 7 bases from J; junction bases left unmatched: 3. From germline, CDR1 is MNHEY and CDR2 SMNVEV (reference sequence). CDR3 length: 14 residues. CDR3 region: CASSLSPSGNEQFF. CDR3 DNA: TGTGCCAGCAGTTTATCGCCTAGCGGAAATGAGCAGTTCTTC.

This chain joins TRBV9 and TRBJ2-7; 9 bases fit TRBD1. The germline V gene encodes CDR1 SGDLS and CDR2 YYNGEE. The CDR3 spans 16 residues. Unmatched junction bases numbered 12, after V lost 3 bases and J lost 5 bases. The CDR3 DNA reads TGTGCCAGCAGCGGTTCCGGTGGGACAGGGTCTGACGAGCAGTACTTC. Amino acids: CASSGSGGTGSDEQYF.

V gene TRBV6-4 combines with J gene TRBJ2-2, with TRBD2 as a possible D gene (5 bases). CDR1 MRHNA and CDR2 SNTAGT come from the germline V gene. The germline V and J ends were trimmed by 7 bases and 1 base, with 13 bases remaining between them. CDR3 size: 15 residues. Here the CDR3 DNA reads TGTGCCAGCATGACTCCAGCGGAGAACACCGGGGAGCTGTTTTTT. This gives the protein CASMTPAENTGELFF.

The rearrangement uses TRBV6-1 and TRBJ2-7, with 8 bases matching TRBD1. Trimming took 6 bases from V and 5 from J; bases not matched to a gene: 6. Germline V CDR1 and CDR2: MNHNS, SASEGT. The CDR3 is made up of 13 amino acids. DNA for the CDR3: TGTGCCAGCAGAACAGGGGGATACCACGAGCAGTACTTC. It translates to CASRTGGYHEQYF.

J is TRBJ2-1 and V is TRBV30; TRBD2 agrees at 10 bases. CDR1 is GTSNPN and CDR2 is SVGIG in the germline V gene (reference sequence). The V gene end was trimmed by 7 bases and the J gene end by 0 bases; junction bases not matched to a gene: 0. The CDR3 is 13 amino acids. In nucleotides, the CDR3 is TGTGCCTCTAGCGGGAGCTCCTACAATGAGCAGTTCTTC. Protein product: CASSGSSYNEQFF.

The CDR3 DNA is TGTGCCAGCAGCCAACTGGACACCTTAACCTACGAGCAGTACTTC. Translated, it gives CASSQLDTLTYEQYF. The chain joins TRBV14 to TRBJ2-7, with a weak D call TRBD1 (5 bases). The CDR3 loop spans 15 amino acids. Deletions cut 2 bases from V and 2 bases from J, with 13 bases between. Germline loops: CDR1 SGHDN, CDR2 FVKESK.

A note on this clone: Other nucleotide sequences from this sample produce the same CDR3. The V gene is TRBV7-9, the J gene TRBJ2-7; D not resolved. The ends were cut back, 5 bases at V and 6 bases at J, with 8 bases in the middle. CDR1 and CDR2 (germline): SEHNR, FQNEAQ (reference sequence). The CDR3 runs 11 residues. Written as DNA, the CDR3 is TGTGCCAGCAGCCCCACCGGCGAGCAGTACTTC. It yields the protein CASSPTGEQYF.

The rearrangement uses TRBV7-9 and TRBJ1-1; maybe TRBD1 (5 bases). Trimming removed 2 bases from V and 8 bases from J, with 15 bases in between. The CDR3 runs to 14 residues. The germline CDR1 and CDR2 sequences are SEHNR and FQNEAQ (reference sequence). CDR3: CASSLITGGLEAFF. The CDR3 bases are TGTGCCAGCAGCTTAATAACAGGTGGTTTGGAAGCTTTCTTT.

The table lists this clone with a few counts. The V and J genes are TRBV6-6 and TRBJ1-1, with D maybe TRBD1 (5 bases). This CDR3 spans 16 amino acids. Trimming pared 0 bases from V and 0 bases from J, leaving 11 bases between. Germline lookup yields CDR1 MNHNY and CDR2 SVGAGI (reference sequence). CDR3 residues: CASSYSKQGLNTEAFF. CDR3 bases: TGTGCCAGCAGTTACTCGAAGCAGGGTTTGAACACTGAAGCTTTCTTT.

The gene calls are TRBV2 and TRBJ1-4, with 7 bases that match TRBD1. Trimming took 0 bases from V and 8 from J; bases not matched to a gene: 15. CDR3 length equals 18 residues. Germline V gene data show CDR1 as SNHLY and CDR2 as FYNNEI. For the CDR3, the DNA is TGTGCCAGCAGTGAAGCGGGACCCCGACAGGGAAACGACGAAAAACTGTTTTTT. This sequence encodes CASSEAGPRQGNDEKLFF.

The chain combines TRBV2 with TRBJ2-1, with 14 bases lining up with TRBD2. The CDR3 loop spans 15 amino acids. V lost 11 bases, J lost 4 bases, and 7 bases stayed unmatched. Per the germline V gene, CDR1 is SNHLY and CDR2 is FYNNEI. The CDR3 sequence is CAGGLAGGLYNEQFF. The CDR3 DNA reads TGTGCCGGAGGACTAGCGGGGGGTCTTTACAATGAGCAGTTCTTC.

The J gene is TRBJ2-1, the V gene TRBV28, with 8 bases identical to TRBD2. The CDR3 has 16 residues. With V trimmed by 3 bases and J by 3 bases, 7 bases remained unmatched. Per the germline V gene, CDR1 is MDHEN and CDR2 is SYDVKM. For the CDR3, the DNA is TGTGCCAGCAGTTTCGCGGGCGGGAGGAGCTACAATGAGCAGTTCTTC. Residues: CASSFAGGRSYNEQFF.

The chain uses TRBV27 and TRBJ1-1, with TRBD1 as a possible D gene (6 bases). Trimming left V 6 bases short and J 4 bases short, with 12 bases between. Germline CDR1 is MNHEY and CDR2 is SMNVEV (reference sequence). The CDR3 is 13 amino acids. CDR3: CASSYEGGTEAFF. As DNA, the CDR3 is TGTGCCAGCAGCTACGAAGGGGGCACTGAAGCTTTCTTT.

The chain couples TRBV27 to TRBJ2-1; 15 bases are shared with TRBD2. Unmatched junction bases numbered 14, after V lost 4 bases and J lost 7 bases. Germline CDR1 is MNHEY and CDR2 is SMNVEV (reference sequence). This CDR3 spans 19 amino acids. The CDR3: CASSSLGLAGGPEGNEQFF. CDR3 nucleotides: TGTGCCAGCAGTTCCCTTGGACTAGCGGGAGGGCCTGAGGGGAATGAGCAGTTCTTC.

The CDR3 DNA is TGTGCCAGCAGAACCTCACAGGGGGCCTACGAGCAGTACTTC. It encodes CASRTSQGAYEQYF. The gene calls are TRBV28 and TRBJ2-7, with TRBD1 matching 8 bases. After removal of 6 bases from V and 2 bases from J, the junction contained 6 bases not matched to a gene. The CDR3 is 14 residues long. Germline V gene lookup returns CDR1 MDHEN and CDR2 SYDVKM. The whole variable domain, filled in from reference TRBV28 and TRBJ2-7, reads DVKVTQSSRYLVKRTGEKVFLECVQDMDHENMFWYRQDPGLGLRLIYFSYDVKMKEKGDIPEGYSVSREKKERFSLILESASTNQTSMYLCASRTSQGAYEQYFGPGTRLTVT.

With respect to this clone: The identical CDR3 is also encoded by other nucleotide sequences in the sample. The rearrangement links TRBV28 to TRBJ1-1; the D gene is possibly TRBD1 (5 bases). Trimming pared 2 bases from V and 3 bases from J, leaving 7 bases between. CDR1 is MDHEN and CDR2 is SYDVKM in the germline V gene. The CDR3 is 13 residues long. Here the CDR3 reads CASSLRGYTEAFF. As DNA, the CDR3 is TGTGCCAGCAGTTTACGGGGCTACACTGAAGCTTTCTTT.

About this clone itself: Other DNA sequences from this sample encode an identical CDR3 as well. The V gene is TRBV27, the J gene TRBJ1-5; TRBD1 matches 7 bases. The CDR3 is 14 residues long. V was clipped by 6 bases and J by 4 bases; unmatched bases: 6. The germline V gene encodes CDR1 MNHEY and CDR2 SMNVEV (reference sequence). The CDR3 sequence is CASSIQGGNQPQHF. The CDR3 nucleotides are TGTGCCAGCAGCATCCAGGGGGGAAATCAGCCCCAGCATTTT.

DNA of the CDR3: TGTGCCAGCAGCCAGGGACTAGCGGGAGGGTTAGGCGAGCAGTACTTC. It translates to CASSQGLAGGLGEQYF. The chain couples TRBV7-9 to TRBJ2-7, with 16 nucleotides matching TRBD2. This CDR3 has 16 amino acids. V was pared by 5 bases and J by 6 bases, with 7 bases of the junction left unmatched. Germline loops: CDR1 SEHNR, CDR2 FQNEAQ (reference sequence).

This chain links TRBV27 with TRBJ1-4; TRBD1 might be the D (5 bases). The ends were cut back, 7 bases at V and 7 bases at J, with 19 bases in the middle. CDR1 and CDR2 from the germline V gene are MNHEY and SMNVEV (reference sequence). The CDR3 has 15 amino acids. DNA for the CDR3: TGTGCCAGCACCCTCGTCGGATCTGGGACTGAAAAACTGTTTTTT. Translation gives CASTLVGSGTEKLFF.

The V and J genes are TRBV30 and TRBJ2-1; D might be TRBD1 (6 bases). With 0 bases removed from V and 6 bases from J, the gap between germline ends came to 9 bases. CDR3 length equals 13 residues. The germline V gene encodes CDR1 GTSNPN and CDR2 SVGIG (reference sequence). The CDR3 is CAWSVVGGNEQFF. CDR3 DNA sequence: TGTGCCTGGAGTGTAGTAGGGGGCAATGAGCAGTTCTTC.

The table lists this clone with a count of one. V and J are TRBV29-1 and TRBJ2-7; 7 positions match TRBD1. The CDR3 runs 13 residues. The J segment lost 3 bases and the V segment lost 7 bases, leaving 9 bases of the junction unmatched. Per germline, CDR1 SQVTM and CDR2 ANQGSEA. CDR3 in DNA: TGCAGCGGGGCCGGGACAGACCGCTACGAGCAGTACTTC. It translates to CSGAGTDRYEQYF.

The V and J genes are TRBV7-8 and TRBJ1-2; D is ambiguous. CDR1 and CDR2 (germline): SGHVS, FQNEAQ. V shed 5 bases and J shed 2 bases, with 12 bases lying between them. The CDR3 loop spans 14 amino acids. DNA for the CDR3: TGTGCCAGCAGCACGACCGACTTCAACTATGGCTACACCTTC. Protein sequence: CASSTTDFNYGYTF.